The 8 T cell receptor beta chains listed next were all sequenced from one sample in a study of response to subunit inactivated influenza vaccine. One entry per CDR3 protein results from TCRdb running MiXCR on the RT-PCR reads. The sample has under 550,000 distinct CDR3 sequences, 7.6% seen once. The specimen was PBMCs from blood, collected roughly 24 months after vaccination. These receptor sequences come from a man aged 50-75 years who received an inactivated influenza vaccine.

This clonotype turned up a few times. The chain carries TRBV28 and TRBJ2-1; D may be TRBD1 or TRBD2 (5 bases each). Germline V gives CDR1 MDHEN, CDR2 SYDVKM. This CDR3 region has 13 residues. Between the trimmed V and J ends, which lost 5 bases and 6 bases, there was a span of 11 bases. CDR3 nucleotides: TGTGCCAGCAGTCGCCGAGGGGTCAATGAGCAGTTCTTC. Translation gives CASSRRGVNEQFF.

In this sample, this clonotype turned up a few times. This sequence joins TRBV3-1 and TRBJ2-7; D may correspond to TRBD1 or TRBD2 (5 bases each). V gave up 1 base and J gave up 4 bases, with 14 bases separating them. The length of the CDR3 is 15 residues. Germline V gene sequence: CDR1 LGHDT, CDR2 YNNKEL (reference sequence). The CDR3 sequence is CASSQGRAEGYEQYF. The CDR3 region has the DNA TGTGCCAGCAGCCAAGGACGGGCTGAGGGGTACGAGCAGTACTTC.

This clonotype has just a few counts. CDR3 nucleotides: TGTGCCAGCAGCCAAGGGGGGCCCGGAACGTTTGGCACTGAAGCTTTCTTT. Encoded protein: CASSQGGPGTFGTEAFF. This rearrangement joins TRBV3-1 to TRBJ1-1, with D possibly matching TRBD1 (6 bases). V was trimmed by 1 base and J by 4 bases, leaving 19 bases between them. Germline values: CDR1 LGHDT, CDR2 YNNKEL (reference sequence). The length of the CDR3 is 17 residues.

There are a few counts of this clonotype. The chain uses TRBV7-8 and TRBJ2-7, with no clear D. CDR3 length: 13 amino acids. Looked up from germline, CDR1 is SGHVS and CDR2 is FQNEAQ. With 0 bases removed from V and 2 bases from J, the gap between germline ends came to 5 bases. This chain's CDR3 is CASSLAYTYEQYF. CDR3 sequence (DNA): TGTGCCAGCAGCTTAGCCTATACCTACGAGCAGTACTTC.

The CDR3 here is CASSLGGGPGQAGFYEQYF. CDR3 coding DNA: TGTGCCAGCAGCTTAGGGGGGGGTCCGGGACAGGCAGGATTCTACGAGCAGTACTTC. The genes are TRBV7-6 and TRBJ2-7; tentative D call: TRBD1 (8 bases). The germline V gene has CDR1 SGHVS and CDR2 FNYEAQ. Trimming shortened V by 1 base and J by 3 bases, and 25 bases separated the two germline ends. The length of the CDR3 is 19 residues.

This clonotype was counted a few times. CDR3 sequence reads: CASSYGGWETQYF. CDR3 bases: TGTGCCAGCAGTTACGGAGGGTGGGAGACCCAGTACTTC. This chain uses TRBV6-5 with TRBJ2-5; D possibly corresponds to TRBD2 (6 bases). The CDR3 is 13 residues long. Deletions cut 2 bases from V and 5 bases from J, with 9 bases between. Looked up from germline, CDR1 is MNHEY and CDR2 is SVGAGI.

This clonotype was counted many times. The chain joins TRBV5-6 to TRBJ2-1; D is possibly TRBD1 (5 bases). V was clipped by 4 bases and J by 2 bases, with 13 bases between them. Germline V gene lookup returns CDR1 SGHDT and CDR2 YYEEEE. CDR3 length: 15 residues. In nucleotides, the CDR3 is TGTGCCAGCAGCGCCTACAGGAGACCCTACAATGAGCAGTTCTTC. Residues: CASSAYRRPYNEQFF.

The genes are TRBV20-1 and TRBJ2-5; 8 nucleotides align to TRBD1. The CDR3 consists of 14 residues. Germline CDR1 DFQATT, CDR2 SNEGSKA (reference sequence). The ends lost 2 bases at V and 9 bases at J; junction bases unmatched: 11. The chain's CDR3 is CSARSRDRFLSQYF. CDR3 nucleotide sequence: TGCAGTGCTAGAAGCCGGGACAGGTTTTTGTCCCAGTACTTC.